This is a list of T cell receptor beta chains from one sample in a study of blood T cell repertoires in COVID-19. Here immunoSEQ multiplex PCR was the method, and the copy in TCRdb shows in-frame clones only, minus some. The table lists around 23,000 clones, roughly 91% of them singletons. The sample comprised peripheral blood. The receptor source for this set is a man between 65 and 79 years old with active COVID-19. Each CDR3 is given without its conserved first and last residue. The order of the fields is V gene, CDR3 protein.

>TRBV10-3
AIKGTSGTYNEQF
>TRBV10-3
AISEWAGQMMNTEAF
>TRBV2
ASRVTTGNGYT
>TRBV15
ATSWRLVITDTQY
>TRBV18
ASSPVGQNYGYT
>TRBV6-5
ASRLGQVNSPLH
>TRBV5-8
ASSLAQGFGNTIY
>TRBV5-1
ASSPGQAGWADTQY
>TRBV9
ASSSEGASYNEQF
>TRBV10-3
AISDRGGEQY
>TRBV15
ATSSGTGSWNEQY
>TRBV7-9
ASSLRRNSRISGANVLT
>TRBV4-1
ASSQGLGSDEKLF
>TRBV10-3
ATNPGTGGGDTQY
>TRBV7-9
ASSLAVEKLF
>TRBV5-1
ASSLAVGGSNGYT
>TRBV28
ASSPPGGKQPQH
>TRBV9
ASSVWGEGNEKLF
>TRBV28
ASRPRTAGNTIY
>TRBV11-2
ASRGSGSSYGYT
>TRBV7-6
ASSTRWTSAVSLTDTQY
>TRBV19
ASSNLGLAVTGELF
>TRBV5-1
ASSAGPQVVKTGANVLT
>TRBV7-8
ASSLSGGDYGYT
>TRBV7-8
ASSSQINTEAF
>TRBV7-9
ASSFESRAGNGYT
>TRBV2
ASSESLARTYEQY
>TRBV4-2
ASRHSSGGNTEAF
>TRBV5-1
ASSWTSGAEETQY
>TRBV4-1
ASSPTSGEQF
>TRBV11-2
ASSLGAGYGYT
>TRBV2
ASSELGRVNSPLH
>TRBV3-1/TRBV3-2
ASSQGANNQPQH
>TRBV3-1/TRBV3-2
ASSLGGGAREKLF
>TRBV5-1
ASSLGQTLNTEAF
>TRBV7-6
ASSLQGYNEQF
>TRBV5-4
ASSSKGTDTQY
>TRBV29-1
SGGDDGYT
>TRBV7-9
ASSPRGAGAYNEQF
>TRBV5-6
ASSFGDSYGYT
>TRBV10-2
ASSESNGNTEAF
>TRBV3-1/TRBV3-2
ASSQAAGLQYEQY
>TRBV7-9
ASSPRSQIYNEQF
>TRBV30
AWSVGLAQTGELF
>TRBV5-1
ASSLTPDRYYEQY
>TRBV7-9
ASSQFPGLAGGQYNEQF
>TRBV11-1
ASSQETGFPTDTQY
>TRBV28
ASSPRDRINEKLF
>TRBV11-3
ASSLSERAGRTGELF
>TRBV6-1
ASSEAFKVGALYGYT
>TRBV5-1
ASSGGRVLEDNTEAF
>TRBV19
ASSIAGGQGRQF
>TRBV27
ASSLGTGYYEQY
>TRBV5-1
ASSLVLGDYGYT
>TRBV6-1
ASSDGLRALLYEQY
>TRBV6-5
ASTGTGVNYGYT
>TRBV6-7
ASSRSSGNYNEQF
>TRBV20-1
SASERRQIPTEQF
>TRBV7-8
ASSPTDSGRNNEQF
>TRBV5-4
ASSLDSGSYNEQF